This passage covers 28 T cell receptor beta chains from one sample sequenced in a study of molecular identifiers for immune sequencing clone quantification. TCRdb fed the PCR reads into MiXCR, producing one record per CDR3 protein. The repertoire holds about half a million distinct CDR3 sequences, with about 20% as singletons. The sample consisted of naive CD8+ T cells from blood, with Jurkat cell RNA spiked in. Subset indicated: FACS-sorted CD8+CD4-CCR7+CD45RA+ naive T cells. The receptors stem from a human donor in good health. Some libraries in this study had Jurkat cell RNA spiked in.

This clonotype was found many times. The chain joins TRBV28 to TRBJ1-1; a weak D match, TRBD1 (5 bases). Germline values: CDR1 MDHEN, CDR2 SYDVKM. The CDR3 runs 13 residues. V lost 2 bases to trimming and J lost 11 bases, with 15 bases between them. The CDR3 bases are TGTGCCAGCAGTTTAATGGGGGGATCAGGGGCTTTCTTT. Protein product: CASSLMGGSGAFF.

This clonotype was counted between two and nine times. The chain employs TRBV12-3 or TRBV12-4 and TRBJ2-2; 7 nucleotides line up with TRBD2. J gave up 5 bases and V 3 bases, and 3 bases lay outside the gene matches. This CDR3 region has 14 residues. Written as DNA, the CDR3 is TGTGCCAGCAGTTTCGGCGGGAGAACCGGGGAGCTGTTTTTT. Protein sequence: CASSFGGRTGELFF.

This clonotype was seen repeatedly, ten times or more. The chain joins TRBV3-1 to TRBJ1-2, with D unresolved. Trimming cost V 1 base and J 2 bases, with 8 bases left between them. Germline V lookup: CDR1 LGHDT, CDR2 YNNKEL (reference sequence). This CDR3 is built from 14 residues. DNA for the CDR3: TGTGCCAGCAGCCAAGGGGGATCCAACTATGGCTACACCTTC. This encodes CASSQGGSNYGYTF.

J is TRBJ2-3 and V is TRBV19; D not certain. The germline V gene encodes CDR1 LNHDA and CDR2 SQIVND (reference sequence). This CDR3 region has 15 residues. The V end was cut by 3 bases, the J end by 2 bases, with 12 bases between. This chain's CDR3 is CASSMVWTNTDTQYF. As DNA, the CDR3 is TGTGCCAGTAGTATGGTTTGGACCAACACAGATACGCAGTATTTT.

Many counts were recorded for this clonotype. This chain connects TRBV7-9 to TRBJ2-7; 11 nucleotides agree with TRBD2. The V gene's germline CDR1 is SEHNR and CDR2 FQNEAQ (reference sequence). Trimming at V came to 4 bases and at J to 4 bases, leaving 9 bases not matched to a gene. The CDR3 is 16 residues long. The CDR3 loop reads CASSYNTIAGGYEQYF. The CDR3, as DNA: TGTGCCAGCAGCTACAACACGATAGCGGGAGGGTACGAGCAGTACTTC. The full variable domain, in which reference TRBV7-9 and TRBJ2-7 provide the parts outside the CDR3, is DTGVSQNPRHKITKRGQNVTFRCDPISEHNRLYWYRQTLGQGPEFLTYFQNEAQLEKSRLLSDRFSAERPKGSFSTLEIQRTEQGDSAMYLCASSYNTIAGGYEQYFGPGTRLTVT.

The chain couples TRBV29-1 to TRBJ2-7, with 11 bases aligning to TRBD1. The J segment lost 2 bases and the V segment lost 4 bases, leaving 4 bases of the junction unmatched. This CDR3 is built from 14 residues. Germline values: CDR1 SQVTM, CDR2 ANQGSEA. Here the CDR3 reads CSVARGQGAYEQYF. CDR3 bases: TGCAGCGTTGCGCGGGGACAGGGGGCCTACGAGCAGTACTTC.

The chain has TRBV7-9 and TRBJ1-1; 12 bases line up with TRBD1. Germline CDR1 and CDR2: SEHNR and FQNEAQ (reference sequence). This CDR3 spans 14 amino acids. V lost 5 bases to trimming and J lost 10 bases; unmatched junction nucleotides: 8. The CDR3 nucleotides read TGTGCCAGCAGCCAAGGGACAGGGGGCTATCCAGCTTTCTTT. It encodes CASSQGTGGYPAFF.

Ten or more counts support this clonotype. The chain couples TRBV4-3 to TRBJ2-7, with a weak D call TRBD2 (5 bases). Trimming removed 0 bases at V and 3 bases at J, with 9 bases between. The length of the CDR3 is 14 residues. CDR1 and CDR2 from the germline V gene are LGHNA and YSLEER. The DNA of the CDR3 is TGCGCCAGCAGCCAAGATTCCCGGGACTACGAGCAGTACTTC. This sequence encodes CASSQDSRDYEQYF.

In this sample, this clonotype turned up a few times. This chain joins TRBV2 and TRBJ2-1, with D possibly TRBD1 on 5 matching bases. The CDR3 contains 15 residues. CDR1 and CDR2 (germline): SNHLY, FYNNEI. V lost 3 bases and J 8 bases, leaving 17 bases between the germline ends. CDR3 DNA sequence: TGTGCCAGCAGTGACTGGGCAGGGTCAGGCTATGAGCAGTTCTTC. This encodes CASSDWAGSGYEQFF.

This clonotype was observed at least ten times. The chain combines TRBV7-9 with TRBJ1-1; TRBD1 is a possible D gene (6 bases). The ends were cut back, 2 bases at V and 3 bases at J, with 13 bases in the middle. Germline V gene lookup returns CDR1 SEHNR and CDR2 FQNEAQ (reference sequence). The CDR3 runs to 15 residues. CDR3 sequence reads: CASSLHRDLDTEAFF. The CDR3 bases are TGTGCCAGCAGCTTACACAGGGATCTGGACACTGAAGCTTTCTTT.

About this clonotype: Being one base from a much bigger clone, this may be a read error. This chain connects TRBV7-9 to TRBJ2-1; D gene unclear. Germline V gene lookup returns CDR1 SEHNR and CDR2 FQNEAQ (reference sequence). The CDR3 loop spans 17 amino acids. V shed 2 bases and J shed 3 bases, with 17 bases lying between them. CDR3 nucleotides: TGTGCCAGCAGCTTACCCCCTGGCCTAGAAGTCTACAATGAGCAGTTCTTC. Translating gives CASSLPPGLEVYNEQFF.

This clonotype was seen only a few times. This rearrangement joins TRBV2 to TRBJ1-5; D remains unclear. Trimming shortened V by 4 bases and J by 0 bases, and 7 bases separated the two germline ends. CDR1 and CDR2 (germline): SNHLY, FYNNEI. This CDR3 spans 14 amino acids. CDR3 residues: CASSGGFSNQPQHF. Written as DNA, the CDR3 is TGTGCCAGCAGTGGCGGATTTAGCAATCAGCCCCAGCATTTT.

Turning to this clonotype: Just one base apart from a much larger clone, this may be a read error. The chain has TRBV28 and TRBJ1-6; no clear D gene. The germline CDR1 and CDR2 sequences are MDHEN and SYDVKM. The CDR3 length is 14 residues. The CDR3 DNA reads TGTGCCAGCAGTGGGCGCTCCTATAATTCACCCCACCACTTT. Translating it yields CASSGRSYNSPHHF.

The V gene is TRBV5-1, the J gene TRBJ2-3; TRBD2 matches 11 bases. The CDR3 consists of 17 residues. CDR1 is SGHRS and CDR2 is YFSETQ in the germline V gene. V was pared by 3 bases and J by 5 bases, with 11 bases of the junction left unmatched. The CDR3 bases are TGCGCCAGCAGCTCAGACCTTAGCGGGGGGGCCAAAGATACGCAGTATTTT. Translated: CASSSDLSGGAKDTQYF.

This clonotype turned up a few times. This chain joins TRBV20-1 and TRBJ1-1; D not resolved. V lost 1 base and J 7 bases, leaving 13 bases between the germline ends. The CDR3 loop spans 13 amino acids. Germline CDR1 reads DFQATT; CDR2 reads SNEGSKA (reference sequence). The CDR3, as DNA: TGCAGTGCTAGAGGGGTCCAGACGTATGAAGCTTTCTTT. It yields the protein CSARGVQTYEAFF.

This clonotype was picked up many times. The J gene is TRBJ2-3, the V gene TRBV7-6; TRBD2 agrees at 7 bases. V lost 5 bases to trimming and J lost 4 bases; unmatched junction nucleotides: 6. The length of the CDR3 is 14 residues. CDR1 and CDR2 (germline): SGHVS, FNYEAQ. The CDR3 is CASSESGISDTQYF. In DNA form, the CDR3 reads TGTGCCAGCAGCGAAAGCGGGATTTCAGATACGCAGTATTTT.

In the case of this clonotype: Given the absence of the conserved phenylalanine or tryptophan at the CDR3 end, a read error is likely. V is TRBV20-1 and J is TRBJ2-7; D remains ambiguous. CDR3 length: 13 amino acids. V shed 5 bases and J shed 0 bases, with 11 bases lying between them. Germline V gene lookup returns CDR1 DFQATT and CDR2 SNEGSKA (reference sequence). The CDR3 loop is CSAADTSSYEQYS. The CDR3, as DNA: TGCAGTGCTGCTGACACGAGCTCCTACGAGCAGTACTCC.

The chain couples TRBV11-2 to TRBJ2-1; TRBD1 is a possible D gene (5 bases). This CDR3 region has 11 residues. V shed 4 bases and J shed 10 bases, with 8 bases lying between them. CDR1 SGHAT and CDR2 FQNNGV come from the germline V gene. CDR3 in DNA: TGTGCCAGCAGCTGGGCAGGGGAGCAGTTCTTC. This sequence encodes CASSWAGEQFF.

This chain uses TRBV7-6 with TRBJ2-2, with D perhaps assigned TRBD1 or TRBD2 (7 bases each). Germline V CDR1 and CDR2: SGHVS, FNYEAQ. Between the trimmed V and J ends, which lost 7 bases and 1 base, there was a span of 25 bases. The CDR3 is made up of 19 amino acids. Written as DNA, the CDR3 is TGTGCCAGCAAAGGGACAGCTGCCAGTCTAGCGGAGAACACCGGGGAGCTGTTTTTT. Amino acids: CASKGTAASLAENTGELFF. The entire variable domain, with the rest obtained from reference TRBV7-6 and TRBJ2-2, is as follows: GAGVSQSPRYKVTKRGQDVALRCDPISGHVSLYWYRQALGQGPEFLTYFNYEAQQDKSGLPNDRFSAERPEGSISTLTIQRTEQRDSAMYRCASKGTAASLAENTGELFFGEGSRLTVL.

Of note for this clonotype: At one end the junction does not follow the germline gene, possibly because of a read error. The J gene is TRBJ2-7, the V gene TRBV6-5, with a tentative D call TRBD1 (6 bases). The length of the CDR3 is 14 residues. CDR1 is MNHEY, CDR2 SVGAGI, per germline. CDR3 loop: CAGSYLPKGDEQYF. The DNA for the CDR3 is TGTGCCGGCAGTTACCTTCCGAAGGGGGACGAGCAGTACTTC.

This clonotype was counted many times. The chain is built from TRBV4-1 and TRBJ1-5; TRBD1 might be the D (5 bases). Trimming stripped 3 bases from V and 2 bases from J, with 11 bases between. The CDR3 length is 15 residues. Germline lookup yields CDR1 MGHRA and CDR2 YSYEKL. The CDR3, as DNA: TGCGCCAGCAGCCAGCAGGGTATTGGCAATCAGCCCCAGCATTTT. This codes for CASSQQGIGNQPQHF.

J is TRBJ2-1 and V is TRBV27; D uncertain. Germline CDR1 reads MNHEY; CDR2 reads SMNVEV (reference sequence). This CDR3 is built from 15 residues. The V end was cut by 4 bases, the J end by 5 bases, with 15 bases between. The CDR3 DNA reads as TGTGCCAGCAGTTCTGAAGCAGCATCCCACAATGAGCAGTTCTTC. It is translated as CASSSEAASHNEQFF.

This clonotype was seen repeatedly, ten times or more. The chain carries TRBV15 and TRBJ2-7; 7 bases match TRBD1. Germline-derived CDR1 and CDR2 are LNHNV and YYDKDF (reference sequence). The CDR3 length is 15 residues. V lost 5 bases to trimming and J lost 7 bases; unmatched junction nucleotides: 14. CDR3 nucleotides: TGTGCCACCAGCCCTAACCGACAGGGTTTCAGGGAGCAGTACTTC. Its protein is CATSPNRQGFREQYF.

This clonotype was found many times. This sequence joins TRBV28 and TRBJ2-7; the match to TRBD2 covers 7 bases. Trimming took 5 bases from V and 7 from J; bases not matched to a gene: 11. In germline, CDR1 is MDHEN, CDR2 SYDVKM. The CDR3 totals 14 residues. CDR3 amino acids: CASSLLQAGGEQYF. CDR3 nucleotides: TGTGCCAGCAGTCTCCTACAGGCCGGGGGGGAGCAGTACTTC.

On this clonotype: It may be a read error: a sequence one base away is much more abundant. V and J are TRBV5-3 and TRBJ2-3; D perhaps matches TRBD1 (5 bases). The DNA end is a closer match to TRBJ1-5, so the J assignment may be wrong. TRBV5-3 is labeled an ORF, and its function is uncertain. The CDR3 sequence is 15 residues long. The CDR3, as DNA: TGTGCCAGCAGCCAATGGGGGGGAGTCGCAGATACGCAGCATTTT. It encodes CASSQWGGVADTQHF.

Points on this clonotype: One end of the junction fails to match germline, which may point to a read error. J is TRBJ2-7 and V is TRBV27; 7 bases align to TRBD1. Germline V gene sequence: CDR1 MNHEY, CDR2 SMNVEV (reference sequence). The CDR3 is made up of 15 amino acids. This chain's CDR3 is CARSLAGDSSYEQYF. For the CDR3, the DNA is TGTGCCCGCAGTTTGGCTGGGGACAGCTCCTACGAGCAGTACTTC.

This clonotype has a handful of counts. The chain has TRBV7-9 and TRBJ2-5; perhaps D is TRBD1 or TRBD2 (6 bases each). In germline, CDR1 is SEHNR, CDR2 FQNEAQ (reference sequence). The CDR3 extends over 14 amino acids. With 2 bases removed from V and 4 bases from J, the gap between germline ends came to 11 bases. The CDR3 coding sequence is TGTGCCAGCAGCTTAAAACAGGGAGGAGAGACCCAGTACTTC. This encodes CASSLKQGGETQYF.

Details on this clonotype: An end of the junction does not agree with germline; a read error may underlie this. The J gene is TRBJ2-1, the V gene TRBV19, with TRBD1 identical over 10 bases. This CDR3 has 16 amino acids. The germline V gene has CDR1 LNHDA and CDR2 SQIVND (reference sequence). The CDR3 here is CASSQDRGRITGEQSF. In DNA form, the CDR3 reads TGTGCCAGTAGCCAAGACAGGGGGCGCATTACGGGTGAGCAGTCCTTC.